Listed below are T cell receptor beta chains from one sample, sequenced in a study of T-cell reconstitution after alpha-beta-depleted transplantation in children. TCRdb re-called the PCR reads through MiXCR, storing one row per CDR3 protein. Here the sample spans hundreds of thousands of distinct CDR3 sequences, roughly a tenth being singletons. The starting material was PBMCs from the stem cell graft donor, obtained from the stem cell graft. The source is a human donor who donated a stem cell graft to a child with acute myeloid leukemia. CDR3s include the opening cysteine and the closing phenylalanine or tryptophan. The D gene is left open where the match is weak. Only part of the rows carry a size: once, few, many, or a class if the clone is expanded.

TRBV4-3	once	TRBJ2-2	TRBD1	TGCGCCAACAGCCAACCGACAGGGAGGAACACCGGGGAGCTGTTTTTT	CANSQPTGRNTGELFF
TRBV10-3	few	TRBJ2-1	TRBD1	TGTGCCATCAGTGAGTCGGGACAGGTCTACAATGAGCAGTTCTTC	CAISESGQVYNEQFF
TRBV5-6	few	TRBJ2-3	.	TGTGCCAGCAGCTTGCAGGGACTCAGCACAGATACGCAGTATTTT	CASSLQGLSTDTQYF
TRBV7-9	.	TRBJ1-3	.	TGTGCCAGCAGCTTGGCGCTCGACGGGCTCTCTGGAAACACCATATATTTT	CASSLALDGLSGNTIYF
TRBV20-1	many	TRBJ2-1	.	TGCAGTGCTAGAGAGTCAGCGTACAATGAGCAGTTCTTC	CSARESAYNEQFF
TRBV15	.	TRBJ1-4	TRBD1	TGTGCCACCAGCAGAGAGAACAGGGGAGTTGGAAAACTGTTTTTT	CATSRENRGVGKLFF
TRBV12-3/TRBV12-4	many	TRBJ2-1	TRBD2	TGTGCCAGCACCGCTGGGGGAGGGGAGCAGTTCTTC	CASTAGGGEQFF
TRBV7-3	few	TRBJ1-1	.	TGTGCCAGGATAGACAGGTGGCCGATGAACACTGAAGCTTTCTTT	CARIDRWPMNTEAFF
TRBV7-6	.	TRBJ2-7	TRBD2	TGTGCCAGCAGCCAATGGACTAGCGGCGGCGAGCAGTACTTC	CASSQWTSGGEQYF
TRBV2	.	TRBJ2-3	.	TGTGCCAGCAGTGAAGCGGGGGGAGGAGCGCAGTATTTT	CASSEAGGGAQYF
TRBV14	.	TRBJ2-2	.	TGTGCCAGCAGCCTTTTAGTTGGCGGGGAGCTGTTTTTT	CASSLLVGGELFF
TRBV7-2	few	TRBJ1-2	.	TGTGCCAGCAGCCTAGGGGCCGTATATAACTATGGCTACACCTTC	CASSLGAVYNYGYTF
TRBV7-3	few	TRBJ2-1	.	TGTGCCAGCAGCCGGGGAATTAGAGACAATGAGCAGTTCTTC	CASSRGIRDNEQFF
TRBV7-2	few	TRBJ2-7	.	TGTGCCAGCAGCTTAGAGACTAGACCGGGCGAGCAGTACTTC	CASSLETRPGEQYF
TRBV4-3	many	TRBJ2-3	TRBD2	TGCGCCAGCAGCCGCGGACTAGCGGGGGCCTCTAGCACAGATACGCAGTATTTT	CASSRGLAGASSTDTQYF
TRBV30	few	TRBJ1-1	.	TGTGCCTGGAAAGGGTACATTGAAGCTTTCTTT	CAWKGYIEAFF
TRBV7-8	.	TRBJ1-5	.	TGTGCCAGCAGCTTAGACAGAGAGCAGCCCCAGCATTTT	CASSLDREQPQHF
TRBV7-2	few	TRBJ2-5	.	TGTGCCAGCAGCTTAAACTCCCCCGAGACCCAGTACTTC	CASSLNSPETQYF